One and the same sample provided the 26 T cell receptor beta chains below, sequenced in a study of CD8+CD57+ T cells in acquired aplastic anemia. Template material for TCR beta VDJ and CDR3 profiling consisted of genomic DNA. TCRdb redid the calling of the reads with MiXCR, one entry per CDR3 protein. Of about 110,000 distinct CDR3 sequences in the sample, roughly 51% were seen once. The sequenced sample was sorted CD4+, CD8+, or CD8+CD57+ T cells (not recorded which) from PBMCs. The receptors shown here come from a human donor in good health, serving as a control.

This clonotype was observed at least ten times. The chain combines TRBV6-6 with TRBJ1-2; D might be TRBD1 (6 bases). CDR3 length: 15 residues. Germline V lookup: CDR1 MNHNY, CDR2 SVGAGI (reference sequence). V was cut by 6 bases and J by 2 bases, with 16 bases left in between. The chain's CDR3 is CASRTRTDLNYGYTF. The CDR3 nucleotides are TGTGCCAGCAGGACAAGGACAGATCTGAACTATGGCTACACCTTC.

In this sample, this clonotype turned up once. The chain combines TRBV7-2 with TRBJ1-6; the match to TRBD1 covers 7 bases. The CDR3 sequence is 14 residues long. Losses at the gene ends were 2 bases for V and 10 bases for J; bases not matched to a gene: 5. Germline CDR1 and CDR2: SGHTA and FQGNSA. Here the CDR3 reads CASSLNRGRSPLHF. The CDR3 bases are TGTGCCAGCAGCTTAAATAGGGGGCGATCACCCCTCCACTTT.

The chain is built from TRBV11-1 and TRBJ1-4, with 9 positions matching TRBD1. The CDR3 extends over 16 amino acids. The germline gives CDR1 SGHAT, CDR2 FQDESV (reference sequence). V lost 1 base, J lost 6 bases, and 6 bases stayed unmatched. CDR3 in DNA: TGTGCCAGCAGCTTAGTCGTGGGACAGGGATATGAAAAACTGTTTTTT. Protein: CASSLVVGQGYEKLFF.

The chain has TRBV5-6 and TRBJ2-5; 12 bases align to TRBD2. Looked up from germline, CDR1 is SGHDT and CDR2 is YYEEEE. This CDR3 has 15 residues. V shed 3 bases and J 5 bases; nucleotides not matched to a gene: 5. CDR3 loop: CASSWRTSGAETQYF. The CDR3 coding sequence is TGTGCCAGCAGCTGGAGGACTAGCGGGGCTGAGACCCAGTACTTC.

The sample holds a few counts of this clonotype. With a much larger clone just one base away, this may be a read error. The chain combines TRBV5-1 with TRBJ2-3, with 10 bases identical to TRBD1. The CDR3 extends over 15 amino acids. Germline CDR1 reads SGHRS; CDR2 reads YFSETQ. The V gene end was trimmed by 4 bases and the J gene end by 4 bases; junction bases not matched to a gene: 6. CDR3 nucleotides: TGCGCCAGCAGCACCGGACAGGGGGGGGCAGATACGCAGTATTTT. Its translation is CASSTGQGGADTQYF.

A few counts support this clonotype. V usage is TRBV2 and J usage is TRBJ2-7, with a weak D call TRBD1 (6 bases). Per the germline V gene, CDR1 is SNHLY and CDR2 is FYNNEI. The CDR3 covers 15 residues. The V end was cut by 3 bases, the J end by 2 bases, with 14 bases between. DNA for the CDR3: TGTGCCAGCAGTGAGTATCAGGGGACCACCTACGAGCAGTACTTC. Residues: CASSEYQGTTYEQYF.

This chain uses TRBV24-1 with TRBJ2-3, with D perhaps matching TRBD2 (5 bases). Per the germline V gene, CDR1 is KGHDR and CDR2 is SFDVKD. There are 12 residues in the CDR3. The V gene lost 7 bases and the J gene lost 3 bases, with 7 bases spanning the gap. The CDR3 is CATRSGTDTQYF. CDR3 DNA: TGTGCCACCAGATCGGGGACAGATACGCAGTATTTT.

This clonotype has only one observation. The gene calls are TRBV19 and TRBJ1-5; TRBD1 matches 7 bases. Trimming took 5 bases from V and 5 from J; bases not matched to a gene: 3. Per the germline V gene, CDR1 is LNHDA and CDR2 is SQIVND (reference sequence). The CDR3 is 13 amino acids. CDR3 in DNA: TGTGCCAGTAGTGGCAGGGGGGATCAGCCCCAGCATTTT. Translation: CASSGRGDQPQHF.

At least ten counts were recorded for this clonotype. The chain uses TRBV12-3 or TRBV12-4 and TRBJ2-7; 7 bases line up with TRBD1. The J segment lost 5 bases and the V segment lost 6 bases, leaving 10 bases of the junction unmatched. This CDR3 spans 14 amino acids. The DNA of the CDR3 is TGTGCCAGCAGCCGACAGGGTCTATTCGACGAGCAGTACTTC. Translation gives CASSRQGLFDEQYF.

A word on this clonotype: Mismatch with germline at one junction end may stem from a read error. The CDR3 DNA reads TGCAGCGCCGAACCAGACGGGGGAAGGGTCATTTTC. Its protein is CSAEPDGGRVIF. The chain is built from TRBV29-1 and TRBJ1-2; possible D gene TRBD1, 5 bases. CDR3 length: 12 residues. Germline V lookup: CDR1 SQVTM, CDR2 ANQGSEA. Full variable domain (rest looked up from reference TRBV29-1 and TRBJ1-2): SAVISQKPSRDICQRGTSLTIQCQVDSQVTMMFWYRQQPGQSLTLIATANQGSEATYESGFVIDKFPISRPNLTFSTLTVSNMSPEDSSIYLCSAEPDGGRVIFGSGTRLTVV.

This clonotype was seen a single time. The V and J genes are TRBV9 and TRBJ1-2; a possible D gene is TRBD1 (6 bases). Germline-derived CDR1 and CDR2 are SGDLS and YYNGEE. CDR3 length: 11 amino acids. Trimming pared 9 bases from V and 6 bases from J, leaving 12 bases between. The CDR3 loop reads CATGTSNGYTF. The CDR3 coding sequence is TGTGCCACCGGGACATCGAATGGCTACACCTTC.

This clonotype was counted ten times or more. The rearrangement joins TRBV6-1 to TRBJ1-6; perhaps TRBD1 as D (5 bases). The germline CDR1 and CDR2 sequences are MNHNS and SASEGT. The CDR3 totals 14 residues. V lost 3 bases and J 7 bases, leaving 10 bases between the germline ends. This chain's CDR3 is CASSEGRGNSPLHF. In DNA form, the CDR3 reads TGTGCCAGCAGTGAGGGGCGGGGGAATTCACCCCTCCACTTT.

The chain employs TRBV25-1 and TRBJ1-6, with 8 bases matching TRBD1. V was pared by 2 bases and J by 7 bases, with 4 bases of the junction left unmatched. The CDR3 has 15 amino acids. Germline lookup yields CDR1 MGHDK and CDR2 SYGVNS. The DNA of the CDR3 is TGTGCCAGCAGTGAACTACGACAGGGGAATTCACCCCTCCACTTT. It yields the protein CASSELRQGNSPLHF.

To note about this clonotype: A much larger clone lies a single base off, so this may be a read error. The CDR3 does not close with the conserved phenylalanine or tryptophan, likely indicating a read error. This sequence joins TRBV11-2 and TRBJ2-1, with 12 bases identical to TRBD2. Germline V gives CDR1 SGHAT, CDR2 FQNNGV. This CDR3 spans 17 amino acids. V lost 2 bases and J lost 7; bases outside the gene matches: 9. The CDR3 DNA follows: TGTGCCAGCAGCTTATCCCCCCTAGCGGGGGGGCTGAATGAGCAGTTCCTC. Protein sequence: CASSLSPLAGGLNEQFL.

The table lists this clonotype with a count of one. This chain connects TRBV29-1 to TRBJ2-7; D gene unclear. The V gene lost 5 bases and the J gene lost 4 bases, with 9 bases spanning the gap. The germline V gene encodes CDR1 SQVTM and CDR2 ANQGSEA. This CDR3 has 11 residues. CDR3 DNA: TGCAGCGTTTTTCACGGATACGAGCAGTACTTC. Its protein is CSVFHGYEQYF.

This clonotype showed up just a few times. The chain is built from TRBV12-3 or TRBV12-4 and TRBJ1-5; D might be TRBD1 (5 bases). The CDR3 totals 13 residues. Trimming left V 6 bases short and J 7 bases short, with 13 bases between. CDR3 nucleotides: TGTGCCAGCAGCCACGGGGGGGGACAGCCCCAGCATTTT. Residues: CASSHGGGQPQHF.

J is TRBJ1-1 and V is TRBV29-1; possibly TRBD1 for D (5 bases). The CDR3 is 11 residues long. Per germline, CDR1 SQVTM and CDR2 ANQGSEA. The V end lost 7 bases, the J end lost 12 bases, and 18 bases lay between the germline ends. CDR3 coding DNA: TGCAGCGGAAAGACGGACGGGGGATCTTTCTTT. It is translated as CSGKTDGGSFF.

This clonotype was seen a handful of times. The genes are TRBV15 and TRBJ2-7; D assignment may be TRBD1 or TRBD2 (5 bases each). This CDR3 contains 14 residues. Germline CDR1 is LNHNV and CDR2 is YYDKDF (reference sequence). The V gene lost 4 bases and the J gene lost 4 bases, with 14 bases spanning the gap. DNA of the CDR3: TGTGCCACCAGCACCCGGGACGGAGAATACGAGCAGTACTTC. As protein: CATSTRDGEYEQYF.

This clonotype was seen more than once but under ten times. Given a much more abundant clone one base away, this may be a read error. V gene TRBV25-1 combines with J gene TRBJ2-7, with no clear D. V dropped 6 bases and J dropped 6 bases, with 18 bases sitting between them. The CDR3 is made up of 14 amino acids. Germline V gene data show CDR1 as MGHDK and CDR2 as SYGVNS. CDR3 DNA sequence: TGTGCCAGCAGCCAAGATGGCCCAGGCTGCGAGCAGTACTTC. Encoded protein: CASSQDGPGCEQYF.

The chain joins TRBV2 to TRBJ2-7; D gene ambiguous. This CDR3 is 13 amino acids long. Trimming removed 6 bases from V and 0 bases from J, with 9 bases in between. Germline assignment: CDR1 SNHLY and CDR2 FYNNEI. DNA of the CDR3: TGTGCCAGCAGACTTACGAGCTCCTACGAGCAGTACTTC. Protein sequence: CASRLTSSYEQYF. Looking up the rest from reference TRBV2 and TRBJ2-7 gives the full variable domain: EPEVTQTPSHQVTQMGQEVILRCVPISNHLYFYWYRQILGQKVEFLVSFYNNEISEKSEIFDDQFSVERPDGSNFTLKIRSTKLEDSAMYFCASRLTSSYEQYFGPGTRLTVT.

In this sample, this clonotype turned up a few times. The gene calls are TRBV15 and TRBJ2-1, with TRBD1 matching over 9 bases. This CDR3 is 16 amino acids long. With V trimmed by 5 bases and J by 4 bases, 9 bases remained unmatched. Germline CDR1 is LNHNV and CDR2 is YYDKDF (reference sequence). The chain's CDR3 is CATSRGGTGLYNEQFF. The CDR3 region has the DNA TGTGCCACCAGCCGAGGGGGGACAGGGTTATACAATGAGCAGTTCTTC. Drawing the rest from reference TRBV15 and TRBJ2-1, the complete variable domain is DAMVIQNPRYQVTQFGKPVTLSCSQTLNHNVMYWYQQKSSQAPKLLFHYYDKDFNNEADTPDNFQSRRPNTSFCFLDIRSPGLGDTAMYLCATSRGGTGLYNEQFFGPGTRLTVL.

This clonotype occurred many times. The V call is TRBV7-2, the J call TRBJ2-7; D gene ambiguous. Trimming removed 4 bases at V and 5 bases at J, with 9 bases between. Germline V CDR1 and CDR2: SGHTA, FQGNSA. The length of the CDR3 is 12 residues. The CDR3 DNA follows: TGTGCCAGCAGCTCCATGAACGACGAGCAGTACTTC. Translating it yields CASSSMNDEQYF. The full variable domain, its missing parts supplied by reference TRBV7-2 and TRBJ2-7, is GAGVSQSPSNKVTEKGKDVELRCDPISGHTALYWYRQSLGQGLEFLIYFQGNSAPDKSGLPSDRFSAERTGGSVSTLTIQRTQQEDSAVYLCASSSMNDEQYFGPGTRLTVT.

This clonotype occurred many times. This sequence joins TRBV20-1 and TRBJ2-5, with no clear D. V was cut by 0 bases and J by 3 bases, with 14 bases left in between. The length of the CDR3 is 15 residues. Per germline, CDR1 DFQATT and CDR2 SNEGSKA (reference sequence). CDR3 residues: CSARDTPSPEETQYF. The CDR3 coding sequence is TGCAGTGCTAGAGATACCCCAAGCCCCGAAGAGACCCAGTACTTC.

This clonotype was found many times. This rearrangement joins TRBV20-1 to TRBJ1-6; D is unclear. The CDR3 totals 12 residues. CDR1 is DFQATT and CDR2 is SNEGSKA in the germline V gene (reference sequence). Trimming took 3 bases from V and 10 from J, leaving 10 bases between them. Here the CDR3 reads CSASEGTSPLHF. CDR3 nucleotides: TGCAGTGCTAGTGAGGGAACCTCACCCCTCCACTTT.

CDR3 nucleotides: TGTGCCACCAGTGATCAGGGGGGGAATCAGCCCCAGCATTTT. As protein: CATSDQGGNQPQHF. This chain connects TRBV24-1 to TRBJ1-5, with 7 nucleotides matching TRBD1. CDR1 and CDR2 (germline): KGHDR, SFDVKD. With 3 bases clipped from V and 4 bases from J, the junction kept 2 bases outside the gene matches. The CDR3 runs to 14 residues.

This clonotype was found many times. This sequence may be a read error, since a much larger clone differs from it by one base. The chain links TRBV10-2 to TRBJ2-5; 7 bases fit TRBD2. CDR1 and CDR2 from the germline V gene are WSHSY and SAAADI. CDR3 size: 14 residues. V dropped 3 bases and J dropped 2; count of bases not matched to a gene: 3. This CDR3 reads CASSDLADQETQYF. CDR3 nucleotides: TGCGCCAGCAGTGATCTAGCGGATCAAGAGACCCAGTACTTC.